A single sample gave rise to the 32 T cell receptor beta chains below, sequenced in a study of CD8+CD57+ T cells in acquired aplastic anemia. TCR beta VDJ and CDR3 profiling used genomic DNA as template. TCRdb reprocessed the reads via MiXCR and lists one record per CDR3 protein. The sample contains 110,000 or so distinct CDR3 sequences, around 53% of which appear only once. Sample: sorted CD4+, CD8+, or CD8+CD57+ T cells (not recorded which) from PBMCs. All receptors derive from a human donor in good health, serving as a control.

This chain links TRBV11-2 with TRBJ2-3, with 12 bases identical to TRBD2. Germline lookup yields CDR1 SGHAT and CDR2 FQNNGV. V gave up 9 bases and J gave up 2 bases; unmatched junction bases: 9. This CDR3 has 16 residues. The CDR3 DNA follows: TGTGCCAGTTCTCTAGCGGGGGGGAGTTACACAGATACGCAGTATTTT. Amino acids: CASSLAGGSYTDTQYF.

By frequency in the sample, this clonotype is medium-sized. This chain connects TRBV29-1 to TRBJ1-1, with D unresolved. The CDR3 is 10 residues long. The germline CDR1 and CDR2 sequences are SQVTM and ANQGSEA. Deletions cut 4 bases from V and 5 bases from J, with 5 bases between. The CDR3 protein is CSVVRTEAFF. The CDR3, as DNA: TGCAGCGTTGTACGGACTGAAGCTTTCTTT.

In the case of this clonotype: A much larger clone differs by one base, so this may be a read error. The chain joins TRBV27 to TRBJ1-5; tentative D call: TRBD1 (6 bases). Germline V lookup: CDR1 MNHEY, CDR2 SMNVEV (reference sequence). The CDR3 spans 14 residues. The CDR3 reads CASGLQGANQPQHF. The DNA for the CDR3 is TGTGCCAGCGGTTTACAGGGCGCCAATCAGCCCCAGCATTTT.

A single count supports this clonotype. The chain joins TRBV19 to TRBJ2-1; D could derive from TRBD1 or TRBD2 (7 bases each). Germline lookup yields CDR1 LNHDA and CDR2 SQIVND (reference sequence). CDR3 length equals 17 residues. Trimming pared 10 bases from V and 1 base from J, leaving 23 bases between. The CDR3 coding sequence is TGTGCCACCACGGCAAAGGGACAGCGGGGATCCTACAATGAGCAGTTCTTC. Encoded protein: CATTAKGQRGSYNEQFF.

This clonotype was recorded at least ten times. This chain joins TRBV7-2 and TRBJ2-7; D is ambiguous. Germline V gives CDR1 SGHTA, CDR2 FQGNSA. V was cut by 2 bases and J by 3 bases, with 8 bases left in between. The CDR3 is made up of 13 amino acids. The CDR3 region is CASSLRSGYEQYF. CDR3 nucleotides: TGTGCCAGCAGCTTAAGGTCTGGCTACGAGCAGTACTTC.

As for this clonotype: A much larger clone lies a single base off, so this may be a read error. CDR3 sequence reads: CASSQVQGVSSYNGQFF. CDR3 in DNA: TGCGCCAGCAGCCAAGTGCAGGGAGTAAGCTCCTACAATGGGCAGTTCTTC. J is TRBJ2-1 and V is TRBV4-1; tentatively, D is TRBD1 or TRBD2 (5 bases each). The CDR3 spans 17 residues. The germline gives CDR1 MGHRA, CDR2 YSYEKL.

This sequence joins TRBV12-3 or TRBV12-4 and TRBJ2-7; weak D call: TRBD2 (6 bases). Trimming pared 5 bases from V and 3 bases from J, leaving 17 bases between. The CDR3 covers 15 residues. CDR3 sequence reads: CASSTTNSGLYEQYF. CDR3 DNA: TGTGCCAGCAGTACCACAAATAGCGGTCTCTACGAGCAGTACTTC.

In the case of this clonotype: A junction end diverges from the germline sequence, so it may reflect a read error. J is TRBJ2-7 and V is TRBV25-1; no clear D gene. This CDR3 comprises 15 residues. Germline assignment: CDR1 MGHDK and CDR2 SYGVNS. CDR3 region: CASYPKGGEAYEQYF. The CDR3 nucleotides read TGCGCCAGCTACCCGAAGGGCGGAGAAGCCTACGAGCAGTACTTC.

As for this clonotype: A much larger clone differs from this one at a single base, so this may be a read error. The rearrangement joins TRBV3-1 to TRBJ1-1, with 8 nucleotides matching TRBD1. The CDR3 is 15 amino acids. CDR1 and CDR2 from the germline V gene are LGHDT and YNNKEL (reference sequence). CDR3 loop: CACSQPDRENTEAFF. The CDR3 coding sequence is TGTGCCTGCAGCCAACCGGACAGGGAGAACACTGAAGCTTTCTTT.

This clonotype has just a few counts. The chain carries TRBV10-1 and TRBJ1-6; no reliable D call. Trimming cost V 3 bases and J 8 bases, with 8 bases left between them. The CDR3 extends over 13 amino acids. Germline CDR1 reads WNHNN; CDR2 reads SYGVQD (reference sequence). The CDR3 loop is CASSDTLYSPLHF. The CDR3 nucleotides read TGCGCCAGCAGTGATACTCTTTATTCACCCCTCCACTTT.

The CDR3 protein is CSANTEAEAFF. In DNA, the CDR3 is TGCAGTGCTAACACAGAGGCTGAAGCTTTCTTT. The chain has TRBV20-1 and TRBJ1-1; no clear D. The V gene's germline CDR1 is DFQATT and CDR2 SNEGSKA (reference sequence). V shed 4 bases and J shed 6 bases, with 9 bases lying between them. CDR3 size: 11 residues.

This clonotype came up once. Mismatch with germline at one junction end may stem from a read error. The chain links TRBV5-8 to TRBJ2-1; D not resolved. The CDR3 loop spans 13 amino acids. The V gene's germline CDR1 is SGHTS and CDR2 YDEGEE. Here the CDR3 DNA reads TGTGCCGGCAGCTTGGTACAGTCGCATGAGCAGTTCTTC. Translation: CAGSLVQSHEQFF.

V and J are TRBV2 and TRBJ2-5; no reliable D call. Germline CDR1 is SNHLY and CDR2 is FYNNEI. Trimming removed 6 bases at V and 4 bases at J, with 18 bases between. The length of the CDR3 is 15 residues. CDR3 residues: CASRPPLTRRETQYF. The CDR3 DNA follows: TGTGCCAGCAGACCCCCGTTGACCCGACGAGAGACCCAGTACTTC.

The chain has TRBV11-1 and TRBJ2-7, with D perhaps matching TRBD1 (6 bases). The DNA end is more similar to TRBJ2-5, so the J call may be wrong. This CDR3 has 16 residues. Germline-derived CDR1 and CDR2 are SGHAT and FQDESV (reference sequence). DNA for the CDR3: TGTGCCAGCAGCCCACATCCCCAGGGGAAGCGGGAGACCCAGTACTTC. Residues: CASSPHPQGKRETQYF.

The table lists this clonotype with many counts. This chain uses TRBV9 with TRBJ2-3; possibly TRBD1 for D (5 bases). The CDR3 spans 16 residues. Germline CDR1 SGDLS, CDR2 YYNGEE. V lost 4 bases, J lost 3 bases, and 18 bases lay in between. The CDR3 is CASSTPQGRVTDTQYF. As DNA, the CDR3 is TGTGCCAGCAGCACGCCCCAGGGCAGGGTTACAGATACGCAGTATTTT. Full variable domain (remainder filled in from reference TRBV9 and TRBJ2-3): DSGVTQTPKHLITATGQRVTLRCSPRSGDLSVYWYQQSLDQGLQFLIQYYNGEERAKGNILERFSAQQFPDLHSELNLSSLELGDSALYFCASSTPQGRVTDTQYFGPGTRLTVL.

The chain uses TRBV25-1 and TRBJ2-7, with TRBD1 matching 7 bases. The CDR3 totals 16 residues. Germline V gene lookup returns CDR1 MGHDK and CDR2 SYGVNS. With 3 bases clipped from V and 4 bases from J, the junction kept 12 bases outside the gene matches. CDR3 bases: TGTGCCAGCAGTGAGTCCCGACAGAGGGGGCCTTACGAGCAGTACTTC. As protein: CASSESRQRGPYEQYF.

This clonotype was observed a few times. The chain employs TRBV25-1 and TRBJ1-1; no firm D call. The CDR3 sequence is 13 residues long. V lost 4 bases to trimming and J lost 8 bases, with 14 bases between them. Germline values: CDR1 MGHDK, CDR2 SYGVNS. CDR3 protein: CASSGVGRREAFF. For the CDR3, the DNA is TGTGCCAGCAGTGGAGTTGGACGGCGAGAAGCTTTCTTT.

This chain uses TRBV7-8 with TRBJ2-3, with D maybe TRBD1 (6 bases). The germline V and J ends were trimmed by 1 base and 5 bases, with 13 bases remaining between them. Germline CDR1 SGHVS, CDR2 FQNEAQ. The CDR3 covers 15 residues. CDR3 sequence reads: CASSLVMGAGDTQYF. The CDR3 nucleotides read TGTGCCAGCAGCTTAGTGATGGGGGCGGGAGATACGCAGTATTTT. Drawing the rest from reference TRBV7-8 and TRBJ2-3, the complete variable domain is GAGVSQSPRYKVAKRGQDVALRCDPISGHVSLFWYQQALGQGPEFLTYFQNEAQLDKSGLPSDRFFAERPEGSVSTLKIQRTQQEDSAVYLCASSLVMGAGDTQYFGPGTRLTVL.

Comment on this clonotype: A single base separates this from a much larger clone, so it may be a read error. The V gene is TRBV5-1, the J gene TRBJ2-5; D possibly corresponds to TRBD2 (6 bases). Trimming left V 0 bases short and J 2 bases short, with 14 bases between. Germline V gives CDR1 SGHRS, CDR2 YFSETQ. CDR3 size: 16 residues. CDR3 protein: CASSLGTIGPQETQYF. In DNA form, the CDR3 reads TGCGCCAGCAGCTTGGGGACTATCGGGCCTCAAGAGACCCAGTACTTC.

This chain connects TRBV9 to TRBJ2-7; D not resolved. V was cut by 5 bases and J by 3 bases, with 12 bases left in between. This CDR3 is built from 13 residues. Germline CDR1 SGDLS, CDR2 YYNGEE. CDR3: CASSLGPVYEQYF. In DNA form, the CDR3 reads TGTGCCAGCAGTTTAGGCCCCGTCTACGAGCAGTACTTC.

Worth noting for this clonotype: One base away lies a much larger clone, so this may be a sequencing read error. The V call is TRBV2, the J call TRBJ2-7; a possible D gene is TRBD1 (6 bases). The V end lost 5 bases, the J end lost 8 bases, and 13 bases lay between the germline ends. The CDR3 has 12 residues. Germline CDR1 is SNHLY and CDR2 is FYNNEI. This CDR3 is CASSLQGNKQYF. CDR3 bases: TGTGCCAGCAGTCTACAGGGTAACAAGCAGTACTTC.

This chain links TRBV19 with TRBJ1-6; unclear D gene. CDR3 length: 13 residues. Germline loops: CDR1 LNHDA, CDR2 SQIVND (reference sequence). Trimming pared 5 bases from V and 2 bases from J, leaving 4 bases between. This CDR3 is CASSGTYNSPLHF. In nucleotides, the CDR3 is TGTGCCAGTAGTGGGACCTATAATTCACCCCTCCACTTT.

This clonotype was observed at least ten times. The chain joins TRBV25-1 to TRBJ2-2; D not resolved. The V end was cut by 2 bases, the J end by 7 bases, with 2 bases between. The CDR3 is 11 amino acids. In germline, CDR1 is MGHDK, CDR2 SYGVNS. The CDR3 loop is CASSEGGELFF. Written as DNA, the CDR3 is TGTGCCAGCAGTGAAGGCGGGGAGCTGTTTTTT.

On this clonotype: Given a much more abundant clone one base away, this may be a read error. J is TRBJ2-7 and V is TRBV5-4, with D possibly being TRBD2 (5 bases). CDR3 length: 15 residues. Per germline, CDR1 SGHNT and CDR2 YYREEE (reference sequence). The CDR3 DNA follows: TGTGCCGGCAGTTACTTGACTGGGAGCTCCTACGAGCAGTACTTC. Amino acid sequence: CAGSYLTGSSYEQYF.

This clonotype was seen a few times. This chain links TRBV25-1 with TRBJ2-1, with 7 bases lining up with TRBD2. From germline, CDR1 is MGHDK and CDR2 SYGVNS. The ends lost 4 bases at V and 8 bases at J; junction bases unmatched: 5. The CDR3 loop spans 13 amino acids. The CDR3 is CASSVAGDDEQFF. DNA for the CDR3: TGTGCCAGCAGTGTGGCGGGAGATGATGAGCAGTTCTTC.

In DNA, the CDR3 is TGTGCCAGCAAACTAGTCCGGGACAGTGGAAGCTATGGCTACACCTTC. Its protein is CASKLVRDSGSYGYTF. This chain links TRBV2 with TRBJ1-2; 7 bases match TRBD1. Germline CDR1 reads SNHLY; CDR2 reads FYNNEI. Losses at the gene ends were 7 bases for V and 4 bases for J; bases not matched to a gene: 15. This CDR3 has 16 residues.

This clonotype was counted ten times or more. J is TRBJ1-1 and V is TRBV14, with D tentatively TRBD1 (5 bases). The CDR3 extends over 16 amino acids. CDR1 is SGHDN and CDR2 is FVKESK in the germline V gene. V shed 3 bases and J shed 5 bases, with 19 bases lying between them. For the CDR3, the DNA is TGTGCCAGCAGCCATTACAGGCGGACGTCGGGGACTGAAGCTTTCTTT. Protein: CASSHYRRTSGTEAFF.

This chain joins TRBV9 and TRBJ1-2; D might be TRBD1 (6 bases). The germline CDR1 and CDR2 sequences are SGDLS and YYNGEE. This CDR3 has 15 residues. Trimming pared 0 bases from V and 4 bases from J, leaving 13 bases between. Here the CDR3 reads CASSVASGVGYGYTF. DNA of the CDR3: TGTGCCAGCAGCGTAGCATCAGGGGTCGGCTATGGCTACACCTTC.

This clonotype has ten or more counts. The chain recombines TRBV12-3 or TRBV12-4 with TRBJ1-2, with unresolved D. This CDR3 comprises 10 residues. The ends were cut back, 3 bases at V and 6 bases at J, with 2 bases in the middle. CDR3: CASSFNGYTF. CDR3 nucleotides: TGTGCCAGCAGTTTTAATGGCTACACCTTC.

Regarding this clonotype: An end of the junction differs from the germline gene, which may be a read error. The V gene is TRBV12-3 or TRBV12-4, the J gene TRBJ2-5, with TRBD2 as a possible D gene (6 bases). This CDR3 region has 14 residues. CDR3 loop: CASSFKGSGETQCF. The CDR3 DNA sequence: TGTGCCAGCAGTTTTAAGGGGTCGGGGGAGACCCAGTGCTTC.

V and J are TRBV2 and TRBJ2-7; 9 bases are a match to TRBD1. V shed 8 bases and J 1 base; nucleotides not matched to a gene: 3. In germline, CDR1 is SNHLY, CDR2 FYNNEI. This CDR3 contains 13 residues. DNA for the CDR3: TGTGCCAGCCCGGGGACAGGGTCCTACGAGCAGTACTTC. It specifies CASPGTGSYEQYF.

The chain is built from TRBV19 and TRBJ2-7; TRBD2 aligns across 7 bases. Germline V gene data show CDR1 as LNHDA and CDR2 as SQIVND (reference sequence). This CDR3 comprises 13 residues. The trim removed 4 bases at V and 0 bases at J, leaving 0 bases unmatched. CDR3 protein: CASSSGSSYEQYF. The DNA for the CDR3 is TGTGCCAGTAGTAGCGGGAGCTCCTACGAGCAGTACTTC. Full variable domain (outside the CDR3, taken from reference TRBV19 and TRBJ2-7): DGGITQSPKYLFRKEGQNVTLSCEQNLNHDAMYWYRQDPGQGLRLIYYSQIVNDFQKGDIAEGYSVSREKKESFPLTVTSAQKNPTAFYLCASSSGSSYEQYFGPGTRLTVT.